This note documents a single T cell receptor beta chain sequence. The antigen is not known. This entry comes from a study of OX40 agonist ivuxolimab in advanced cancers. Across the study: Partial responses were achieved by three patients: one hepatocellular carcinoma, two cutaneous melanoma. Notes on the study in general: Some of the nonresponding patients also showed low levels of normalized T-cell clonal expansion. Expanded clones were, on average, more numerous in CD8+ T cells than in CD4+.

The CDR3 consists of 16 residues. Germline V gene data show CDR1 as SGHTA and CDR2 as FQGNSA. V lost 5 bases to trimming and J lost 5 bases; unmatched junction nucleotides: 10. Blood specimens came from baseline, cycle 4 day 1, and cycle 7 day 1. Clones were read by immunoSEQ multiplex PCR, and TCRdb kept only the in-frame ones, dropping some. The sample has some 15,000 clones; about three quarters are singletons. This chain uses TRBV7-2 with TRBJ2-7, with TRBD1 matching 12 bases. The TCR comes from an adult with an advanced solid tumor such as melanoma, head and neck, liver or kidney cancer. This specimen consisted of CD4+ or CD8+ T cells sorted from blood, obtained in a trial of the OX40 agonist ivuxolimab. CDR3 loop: CASSPQGQGARHEQYF. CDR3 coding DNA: TGTGCCAGCAGCCCCCAGGGACAGGGGGCGCGCCACGAGCAGTACTTC.